This TCR beta chain came from a study of T cell responses to AZD1222 COVID-19 vaccine. Study background: Samples with a second dose at about 4 or about 12 weeks were pooled together. The study, taken as a whole, reports: The donors showed a predominance of white British ancestry and of females, with possible underestimation of clonal diversity.

This clone was seen once. The antigen is unknown. Sequenced by immunoSEQ multiplex PCR; TCRdb stores in-frame clones only, minus some. The sample has approximately 110,000 clones, 87% seen once. The TCR originated in an adult in good health. The sample was peripheral blood, taken on day 0 of AZD1222 vaccination.

The CDR3 bases are TGTGCCAGCAGTCCAACTCCACGGGGGCCACGACACAATCAGCCCCAGCATTTT. It codes for CASSPTPRGPRHNQPQHF. The chain has TRBV5-5 and TRBJ1-5, with D perhaps TRBD1 (6 bases). The CDR3 contains 18 residues. V gave up 5 bases and J gave up 3 bases, with 24 bases separating them. CDR1 is SGHKS, CDR2 YYEKEE, per germline (reference sequence).